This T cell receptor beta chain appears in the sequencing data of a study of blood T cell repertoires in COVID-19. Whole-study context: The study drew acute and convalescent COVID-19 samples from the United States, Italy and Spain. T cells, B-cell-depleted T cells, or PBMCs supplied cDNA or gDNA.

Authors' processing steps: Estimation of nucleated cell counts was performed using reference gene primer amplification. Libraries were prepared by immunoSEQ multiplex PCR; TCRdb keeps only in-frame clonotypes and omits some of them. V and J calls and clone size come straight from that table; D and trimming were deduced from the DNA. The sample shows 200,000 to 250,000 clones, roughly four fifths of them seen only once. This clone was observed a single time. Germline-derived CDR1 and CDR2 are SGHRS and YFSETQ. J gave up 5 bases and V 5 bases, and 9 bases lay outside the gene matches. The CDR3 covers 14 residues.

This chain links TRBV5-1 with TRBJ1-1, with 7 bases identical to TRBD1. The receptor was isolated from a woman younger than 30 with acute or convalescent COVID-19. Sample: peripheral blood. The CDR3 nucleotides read TGCGCCAGCAGAACTGGCAGGGGGGTAACTGAAGCTTTCTTT. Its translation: CASRTGRGVTEAFF.